This entry features one T cell receptor (beta chain) sequence. This specimen comes from a study of blood T cells in healthy people across ages. This CDR3 is 15 amino acids long. Unmatched junction bases numbered 7, after V lost 8 bases and J lost 1 base. Germline V CDR1 and CDR2: LGHNT, FRNRAP. The authors ran a second PCR of roughly 6 to 12 cycles using a sample-barcoded 5' primer and a J-beta primer mix. MiXCR was run by TCRdb on the 5' RACE reads, yielding one entry per CDR3 protein. The sample consists of about 680,000 distinct CDR3 sequences, around 48% of them appearing once. The specimen sequenced was blood. The source of this sequence is a woman aged 60-75 years in good health. The chain carries TRBV12-5 and TRBJ2-2; 7 bases are a match to TRBD2. This CDR3 reads CASSGTLRNTGELFF. CDR3 bases: TGTGCTAGTAGCGGGACTCTCAGGAACACCGGGGAGCTGTTTTTT.